This entry is about one T cell receptor (beta chain). Its target is not known. This entry is derived from a study of Tregs in tolerant kidney transplant recipients. The CDR3 extends over 12 amino acids. The germline V gene encodes CDR1 SSHAT and CDR2 FNYEAQ (reference sequence). V lost 6 bases and J lost 0, with 5 bases in between. The data were produced by immunoSEQ multiplex PCR, yet TCRdb's version contains in-frame clones alone and is incomplete. This table holds tens of thousands of clones, around nine tenths found once. Recipients received nonmyeloablative bone marrow transplants from related graft donors, with transient mixed chimerism. CD4+CD25+CD127- Tregs, CD4+CD25- non-Tregs, CD4 and CD8 cells were sorted. Findings and limits, study-wide: Nucleotide sequences could not be compared across some patients' samples due to primer changes. No direct test of biological reproducibility was done here. Donor-specific Treg expansion exceeded global Treg expansion in tolerant patients, suggesting antigen drive.

This TCR was sampled from a human patient who received a combined kidney and bone marrow transplant. The graft donor may have contributed some T cells. The genes are TRBV7-7 and TRBJ1-1; D call uncertain. The source was CD4+ T cells from blood (PBMCs), collected 24 months after the transplant. The CDR3 sequence: CASSPLNTEAFF. The CDR3 region has the DNA TGTGCCAGCAGTCCATTGAACACTGAAGCTTTCTTT. The full variable domain, in which reference TRBV7-7 and TRBJ1-1 provide the parts outside the CDR3, is GAGVSQSPRYKVTKRGQDVTLRCDPISSHATLYWYQQALGQGPEFLTYFNYEAQPDKSGLPSDRFSAERPEGSISTLTIQRTEQRDSAMYRCASSPLNTEAFFGQGTRLTVV.